The 5 T cell receptor beta chains reported below all come from one sample, sequenced in a study of beta chain features in type 1 diabetes. The whole isolated RNA underwent reverse transcription, so sequencing captured expressed TCRB transcripts. Generated by immunoSEQ multiplex PCR, the TCRdb table keeps only in-frame clones and is missing some. Here the sample spans 200,000 to 300,000 clones, around 65% being singletons. The sequencing sample was made of naive CD4+ T cells from blood. The receptors here all came from a man aged 30 to 45 in good health.

This rearrangement joins TRBV29-1 to TRBJ2-7; a possible D gene is TRBD1 (5 bases). Germline CDR1 reads SQVTM; CDR2 reads ANQGSEA. This CDR3 has 14 residues. V shed 1 base and J shed 4 bases, with 14 bases lying between them. CDR3 loop: CSVEGPLGVYEQYF. Here the CDR3 DNA reads TGCAGCGTTGAAGGGCCCCTAGGGGTGTACGAGCAGTACTTC.

With regard to this clone: Other nucleotide sequences from this sample produce the same CDR3. The chain has TRBV5-1 and TRBJ2-7, with TRBD1 matching over 7 bases. There are 13 residues in the CDR3. V lost 1 base and J lost 4; bases outside the gene matches: 2. Looked up from germline, CDR1 is SGHRS and CDR2 is YFSETQ. As DNA, the CDR3 is TGCGCCAGCAGCTTGTCAGGGGGATACGAGCAGTACTTC. It is translated as CASSLSGGYEQYF.

This chain connects TRBV28 to TRBJ2-7; D is possibly TRBD2 (7 bases). Germline values: CDR1 MDHEN, CDR2 SYDVKM. The CDR3 covers 13 residues. Between the trimmed V and J ends, which lost 5 bases and 6 bases, there was a span of 14 bases. The CDR3 nucleotides are TGTGCCAGCAGTCCCCACGCGGGGGCCGAGCAGTACTTC. It specifies CASSPHAGAEQYF.

The chain recombines TRBV11-2 with TRBJ2-1; 7 positions agree with TRBD2. The CDR3 sequence is 13 residues long. CDR1 and CDR2 (germline): SGHAT, FQNNGV. V trimming: 4 bases; J trimming: 6 bases; junction bases outside the gene matches: 3. Here the CDR3 DNA reads TGTGCCAGCAGCTCCGGGGAGGGCAATGAGCAGTTCTTC. Its protein is CASSSGEGNEQFF.

This chain joins TRBV7-9 and TRBJ2-7; D is ambiguous. Germline assignment: CDR1 SEHNR and CDR2 FQNEAQ (reference sequence). This CDR3 spans 11 amino acids. Trimming took off 1 base at V and 6 bases at J, with 4 bases between the two ends. The CDR3 spells CASSLDLEQYF. The CDR3 DNA follows: TGTGCCAGCAGCTTAGACCTCGAGCAGTACTTC.